This section outlines one TCR beta chain sequence together with its context. Naive CD8 cells lacked CD45RO, underwent positive selection for CCR7 and left out terminally differentiated effector memory CD45RA+ cells. This entry comes from a study of shared clonotypes between healthy human individuals. Trimming removed 4 bases from V and 4 bases from J, with 4 bases in between. Germline V gene data show CDR1 as LGHNA and CDR2 as YSLEER. The CDR3 is 12 amino acids. Some clones are missing from TCRdb's copy, which holds only in-frame ones; the method was immunoSEQ multiplex PCR. This sample has about 580,000 clones, with more than 95% found just once.

The sequenced sample was naive CD8+ T cells sorted from blood. This rearrangement joins TRBV4-3 to TRBJ2-2; D is uncertain. The source of this sequence is a man between 25 and 39 years old in good health. The CDR3 DNA is TGCGCCAGCAGCCGAGGCACCGGGGAGCTGTTTTTT. This gives the protein CASSRGTGELFF.